The 18 T cell receptor beta chains in this list originate from one sample, sequenced in a study of OX40 agonist ivuxolimab in advanced cancers. Assay: immunoSEQ multiplex PCR; the TCRdb copy retains only in-frame clones and omits some. The sample lists approximately 76,000 clones, nearly 95% seen once, with approximately 11% in the top ten. The source was CD4+ or CD8+ T cells sorted from blood, collected in a trial of the OX40 agonist ivuxolimab. Receptors were obtained from an adult with an advanced solid tumor such as melanoma, head and neck, liver or kidney cancer.

The rearrangement links TRBV27 to TRBJ2-3; 7 nucleotides match TRBD1. V shed 5 bases, J shed 4 bases, and the junction held 6 bases outside the gene matches. The CDR3 contains 14 residues. The germline V gene encodes CDR1 MNHEY and CDR2 SMNVEV (reference sequence). In DNA, the CDR3 is TGTGCCAGCAGTCCCAGACAGGGCCCAGATACGCAGTATTTT. Translating gives CASSPRQGPDTQYF.

This sequence joins TRBV4-3 and TRBJ2-7; D unresolved. The CDR3 spans 15 residues. The germline V gene has CDR1 LGHNA and CDR2 YSLEER. V was clipped by 2 bases and J by 4 bases, with 15 bases between them. The CDR3 loop is CASSQQRSSGYEQYF. DNA for the CDR3: TGCGCCAGCAGCCAACAAAGGTCGTCAGGTTACGAGCAGTACTTC.

The chain combines TRBV5-6 with TRBJ2-3, with unresolved D. CDR1 is SGHDT, CDR2 YYEEEE, per germline. Trimming took 0 bases from V and 2 from J, leaving 10 bases between them. This CDR3 is 15 amino acids long. CDR3 loop: CASSLVGIITDTQYF. The DNA of the CDR3 is TGTGCCAGCAGCTTGGTGGGGATCATCACAGATACGCAGTATTTT.

This sequence joins TRBV4-1 and TRBJ1-5; TRBD1 agrees at 9 bases. V was pared by 1 base and J by 7 bases, with 11 bases of the junction left unmatched. Germline V CDR1 and CDR2: MGHRA, YSYEKL. This CDR3 region has 17 residues. DNA of the CDR3: TGCGCCAGCAGCCAAGTTCCGGGCGACAGGGGGTGGCAGCCCCAGCATTTT. Protein product: CASSQVPGDRGWQPQHF.

V gene TRBV7-9 combines with J gene TRBJ1-1; 8 bases align to TRBD1. The ends lost 4 bases at V and 0 bases at J; junction bases unmatched: 16. The CDR3 extends over 19 amino acids. The germline V gene has CDR1 SEHNR and CDR2 FQNEAQ (reference sequence). CDR3 amino acids: CASSWGRGQGRNMNTEAFF. CDR3 nucleotide sequence: TGTGCCAGCAGCTGGGGAAGAGGACAGGGAAGGAACATGAACACTGAAGCTTTCTTT.

The chain recombines TRBV11-2 with TRBJ2-7, with D maybe TRBD2 (5 bases). The CDR3 has 15 amino acids. V was cut by 2 bases and J by 4 bases, with 15 bases left in between. The germline V gene encodes CDR1 SGHAT and CDR2 FQNNGV. The CDR3 is CASSLRPSQIYEQYF. Written as DNA, the CDR3 is TGTGCCAGCAGCTTACGGCCTAGCCAAATTTACGAGCAGTACTTC.

This clone was found once. The sample holds other DNA sequences that translate to the same CDR3. The chain carries TRBV7-9 and TRBJ1-2, with 8 bases lining up with TRBD1. The CDR3 is made up of 14 amino acids. The germline CDR1 and CDR2 sequences are SEHNR and FQNEAQ (reference sequence). The ends lost 5 bases at V and 4 bases at J; junction bases unmatched: 6. CDR3 nucleotides: TGTGCCAGCAGCCTCGCCACAGGGGGCTATGGCTACACCTTC. Protein: CASSLATGGYGYTF.

The chain couples TRBV11-2 to TRBJ2-7, with D possibly TRBD2 on 6 matching bases. This CDR3 is built from 11 residues. Germline V gene lookup returns CDR1 SGHAT and CDR2 FQNNGV. Trimming removed 5 bases from V and 12 bases from J, with 14 bases in between. CDR3 region: CASSGGAGRYF. The CDR3 DNA sequence: TGTGCCAGCAGCGGAGGGGCAGGGCGGTACTTC.

This chain links TRBV6-5 with TRBJ1-1; no clear D. The V gene lost 0 bases and the J gene lost 1 base, with 9 bases spanning the gap. The CDR3 loop spans 15 amino acids. Germline CDR1 MNHEY, CDR2 SVGAGI. CDR3 coding DNA: TGTGCCAGCAGTTACTCTCGGGCGGGGAACACTGAAGCTTTCTTT. Amino acid sequence: CASSYSRAGNTEAFF.

The J gene is TRBJ1-1, the V gene TRBV27, with D perhaps matching TRBD1 (6 bases). Germline V gene lookup returns CDR1 MNHEY and CDR2 SMNVEV (reference sequence). The CDR3 totals 14 residues. Trimming removed 5 bases from V and 0 bases from J, with 10 bases in between. DNA of the CDR3: TGTGCCAGCAGTCACACAGGGTTGAACACTGAAGCTTTCTTT. Its protein is CASSHTGLNTEAFF.

This chain uses TRBV9 with TRBJ1-3; D gene uncertain. V was pared by 4 bases and J by 3 bases, with 2 bases between. Germline CDR1 is SGDLS and CDR2 is YYNGEE. The CDR3 sequence is 11 residues long. CDR3 in DNA: TGTGCCAGCAGCTTTGGAAACACCATATATTTT. Translation gives CASSFGNTIYF. The variable domain in full, with the rest retrieved from reference TRBV9 and TRBJ1-3, is DSGVTQTPKHLITATGQRVTLRCSPRSGDLSVYWYQQSLDQGLQFLIQYYNGEERAKGNILERFSAQQFPDLHSELNLSSLELGDSALYFCASSFGNTIYFGEGSWLTVV.

The chain has TRBV6-6 and TRBJ2-1; TRBD2 agrees at 7 bases. The V gene's germline CDR1 is MNHNY and CDR2 SVGAGI (reference sequence). V was clipped by 2 bases and J by 4 bases; unmatched bases: 5. The CDR3 contains 15 residues. The CDR3 protein is CASSYSLADYNEQFF. The CDR3 DNA reads as TGTGCCAGCAGTTACAGCCTAGCGGATTACAATGAGCAGTTCTTC.

The chain recombines TRBV18 with TRBJ2-7, with TRBD1 matching 8 bases. Germline loops: CDR1 KGHSH, CDR2 LQKENI. This CDR3 comprises 13 residues. V trimming: 3 bases; J trimming: 3 bases; junction bases outside the gene matches: 1. CDR3 residues: CASSPGQVYEQYF. CDR3 bases: TGTGCCAGCTCACCGGGACAGGTCTACGAGCAGTACTTC.

The V call is TRBV7-2, the J call TRBJ2-3; 7 bases line up with TRBD2. The CDR3 extends over 14 amino acids. V trimming: 3 bases; J trimming: 1 base; junction bases outside the gene matches: 1. From germline, CDR1 is SGHTA and CDR2 FQGNSA. DNA of the CDR3: TGTGCCAGCAGCTTTCTAGCGGGCACAGATACGCAGTATTTT. It codes for CASSFLAGTDTQYF.

The genes are TRBV7-9 and TRBJ2-7; D unclear. Germline V lookup: CDR1 SEHNR, CDR2 FQNEAQ (reference sequence). V lost 5 bases and J lost 6, with 14 bases in between. The CDR3 is 13 amino acids. The CDR3, as DNA: TGTGCCAGCAGCCCCCTTCCGAGTCTCGAGCAGTACTTC. Its translation is CASSPLPSLEQYF.

CDR3: CASSLFSGVGWEQYF. Written as DNA, the CDR3 is TGTGCCAGCAGTTTATTTTCGGGAGTAGGTTGGGAGCAGTACTTC. The genes are TRBV27 and TRBJ2-7; possibly TRBD2 for D (6 bases). The V gene lost 1 base and the J gene lost 7 bases, with 17 bases spanning the gap. Germline values: CDR1 MNHEY, CDR2 SMNVEV (reference sequence). CDR3 length equals 15 residues.

The rearrangement links TRBV19 to TRBJ1-2; tentative D call: TRBD1 (6 bases). Trimming removed 2 bases from V and 4 bases from J, with 11 bases in between. This CDR3 contains 14 residues. From germline, CDR1 is LNHDA and CDR2 SQIVND (reference sequence). The CDR3 region has the DNA TGTGCCAGTAGTATACGGGGGCTCATCTATGGCTACACCTTC. The encoded protein is CASSIRGLIYGYTF.

Here the CDR3 reads CSVEDQASGRATGELFF. The CDR3 DNA sequence: TGCAGCGTTGAAGATCAGGCTAGCGGGAGGGCCACCGGGGAGCTGTTTTTT. The V and J genes are TRBV29-1 and TRBJ2-2, with 12 bases that match TRBD2. The CDR3 loop spans 17 amino acids. From germline, CDR1 is SQVTM and CDR2 ANQGSEA. V lost 0 bases and J lost 4; bases outside the gene matches: 6.